This T cell receptor (beta chain) derives from a study of control samples from healthy donors and cancer patients. TCRdb keeps only in-frame clones here, not all; method: immunoSEQ multiplex PCR. The profile shows around 250,000 clones, over 70% of them singletons. The length of the CDR3 is 13 residues. V lost 6 bases and J lost 3; bases outside the gene matches: 3. CDR1 is MRHNA and CDR2 is SNTAGT in the germline V gene. Sequenced material: PBMCs. The chain combines TRBV6-4 with TRBJ2-3; TRBD1 agrees at 7 bases. The receptor was isolated from a woman in her sixties with lung cancer. CDR3 DNA sequence: TGTGCCAGCAGAAAGACAGGGACAGATACGCAGTATTTT. Its protein product is CASRKTGTDTQYF.